A single sample is the source of the 2 T cell receptor beta chains below, sequenced in a study of monozygotic twins with inflammatory bowel disease. TCRdb reanalyzed the 5' RACE reads, giving one entry per CDR3 protein sequence and no DNA. The sample table sets out a few hundred thousand distinct CDR3 sequences. Material: blood. Every receptor here comes from a human donor with ulcerative colitis or Crohn's disease, or a healthy co-twin of an affected twin (not recorded which).

The chain employs TRBV5-1 and TRBJ2-5; there is no DNA to check the TCRdb D call of TRBD1. CDR3 length: 15 amino acids. Germline V lookup: CDR1 SGHRS, CDR2 YFSETQ. The CDR3 region is CASSSSTGGEKTQYF.

This chain links TRBV11-2 with TRBJ1-6. Germline CDR1 SGHAT, CDR2 FQNNGV. This CDR3 has 17 amino acids. This chain's CDR3 is CASSLGRFSSYNSPLHF.